This T cell receptor (beta chain) appears in the sequencing data of a study of vaccination and CD4 T cells after COVID-19. Sequenced with the Oncomine TCR Beta short-read assay was DNA taken from cultured CD4+ T cells. TCRdb processed the PCR reads anew with MiXCR; each CDR3 protein has one entry. The profile covers 15,000 to 20,000 distinct CDR3 sequences, with 43% appearing a single time and 5.7% taken by the ten largest. Stated treatment: approximately 11-day PBMC culture with coronavirus spike peptide pools or control peptides (ViraFEST assay). With regard to this clonotype: Antigen: not known.

V was trimmed by 6 bases and J by 0 bases, leaving 15 bases between them. The germline CDR1 and CDR2 sequences are MNHNS and SASEGT. This CDR3 contains 15 residues. The V gene is TRBV6-1, the J gene TRBJ2-7; D possibly matches TRBD1 or TRBD2 (5 bases each). Specimen: CD4+ T cells from blood, cultured in vitro, collected before SARS-CoV-2 vaccination. This sequence was found in a human donor who had recovered from COVID-19. The CDR3 loop reads CASRTGTGLSYEQYF. Written as DNA, the CDR3 is TGTGCCAGCAGGACCGGGACGGGCCTCTCCTACGAGCAGTACTTC.